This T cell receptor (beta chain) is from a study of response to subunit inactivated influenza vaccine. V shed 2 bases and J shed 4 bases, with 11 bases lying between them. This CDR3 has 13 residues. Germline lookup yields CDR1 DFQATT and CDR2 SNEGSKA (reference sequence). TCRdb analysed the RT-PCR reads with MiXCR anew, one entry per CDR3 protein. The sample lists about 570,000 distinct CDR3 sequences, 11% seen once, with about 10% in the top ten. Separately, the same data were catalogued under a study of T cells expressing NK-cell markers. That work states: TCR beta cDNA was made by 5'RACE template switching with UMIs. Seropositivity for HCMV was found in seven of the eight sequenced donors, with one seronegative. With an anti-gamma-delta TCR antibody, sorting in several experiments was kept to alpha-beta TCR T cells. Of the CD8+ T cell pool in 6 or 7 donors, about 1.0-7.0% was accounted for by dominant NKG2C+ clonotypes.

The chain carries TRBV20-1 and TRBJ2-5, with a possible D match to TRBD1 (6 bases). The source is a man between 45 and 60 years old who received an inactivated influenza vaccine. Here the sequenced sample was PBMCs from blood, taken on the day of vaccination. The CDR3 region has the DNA TGCAGTGCTAGATACGGACAGAGAGAGACCCAGTACTTC. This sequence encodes CSARYGQRETQYF.